This T cell receptor (beta chain) was captured in a study of blood T cell repertoires in COVID-19. Study overall: The cDNA or gDNA used as material had been derived from T cells, B-cell-depleted T cells, or PBMCs.

In the original workflow: Amplification from reference gene primers served as the basis for estimated nucleated cell counts. Measured with immunoSEQ multiplex PCR; TCRdb has only the in-frame clones, and not every one. V and J calls and clone size follow that table, whereas D and trimming were derived from the DNA. The repertoire holds 360,000 or so clones, roughly 80% seen once, with less than 6% in the top ten. There are 15 residues in the CDR3. Per germline, CDR1 SEHNR and CDR2 FQNEAQ (reference sequence). V shed 1 base and J shed 0 bases, with 9 bases lying between them. Residents of about two dozen US areas, aged about 18 to 95 years, made up the participants. Participants' reported clinical history set cohort assignment.

Sequencing was performed on PBMCs or T cells enriched from blood (not recorded which). The sequence came from a woman between 50 and 59 years old who had recovered from COVID-19. The chain employs TRBV7-9 and TRBJ1-2, with D maybe TRBD1 (6 bases). CDR3 DNA: TGTGCCAGCAGCTTAGGGACAGCCACTAACTATGGCTACACCTTC. Protein product: CASSLGTATNYGYTF. Drawing the rest from reference TRBV7-9 and TRBJ1-2, the complete variable domain is DTGVSQNPRHKITKRGQNVTFRCDPISEHNRLYWYRQTLGQGPEFLTYFQNEAQLEKSRLLSDRFSAERPKGSFSTLEIQRTEQGDSAMYLCASSLGTATNYGYTFGSGTRLTVV.